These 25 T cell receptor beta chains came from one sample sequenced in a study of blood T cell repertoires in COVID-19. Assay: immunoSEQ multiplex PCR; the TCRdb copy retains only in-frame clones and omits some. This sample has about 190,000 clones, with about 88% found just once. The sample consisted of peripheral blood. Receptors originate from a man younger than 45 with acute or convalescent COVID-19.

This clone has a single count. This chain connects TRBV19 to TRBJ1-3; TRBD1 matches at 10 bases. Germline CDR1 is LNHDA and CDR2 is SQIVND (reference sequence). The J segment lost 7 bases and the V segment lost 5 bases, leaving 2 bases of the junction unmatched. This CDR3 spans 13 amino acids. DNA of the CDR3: TGTGCCAGTAGTTCGGACAGGGGGAACACCATATATTTT. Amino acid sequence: CASSSDRGNTIYF.

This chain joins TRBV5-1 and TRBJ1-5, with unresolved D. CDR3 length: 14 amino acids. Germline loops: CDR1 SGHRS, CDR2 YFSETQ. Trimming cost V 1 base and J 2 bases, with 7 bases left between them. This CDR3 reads CASSLTVGNQPQHF. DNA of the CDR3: TGCGCCAGCAGCTTGACAGTGGGCAATCAGCCCCAGCATTTT. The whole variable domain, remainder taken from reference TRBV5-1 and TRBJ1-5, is KAGVTQTPRYLIKTRGQQVTLSCSPISGHRSVSWYQQTPGQGLQFLFEYFSETQRNKGNFPGRFSGRQFSNSRSEMNVSTLELGDSALYLCASSLTVGNQPQHFGDGTRLSIL.

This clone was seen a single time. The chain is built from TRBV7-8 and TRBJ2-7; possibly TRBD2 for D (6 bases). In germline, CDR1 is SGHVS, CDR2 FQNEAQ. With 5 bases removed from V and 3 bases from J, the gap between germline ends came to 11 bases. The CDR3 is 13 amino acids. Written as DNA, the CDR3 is TGTGCCAGCAGCCGGGACTTTTTCTACGAGCAGTACTTC. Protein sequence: CASSRDFFYEQYF. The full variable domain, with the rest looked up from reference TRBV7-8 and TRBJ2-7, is GAGVSQSPRYKVAKRGQDVALRCDPISGHVSLFWYQQALGQGPEFLTYFQNEAQLDKSGLPSDRFFAERPEGSVSTLKIQRTQQEDSAVYLCASSRDFFYEQYFGPGTRLTVT.

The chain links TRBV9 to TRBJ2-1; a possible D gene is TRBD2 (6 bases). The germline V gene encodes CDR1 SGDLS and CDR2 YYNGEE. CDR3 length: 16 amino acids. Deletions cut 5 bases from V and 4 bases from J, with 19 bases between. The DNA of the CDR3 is TGTGCCAGCAGAGCCATGGAGGGAGGCCTATACAATGAGCAGTTCTTC. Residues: CASRAMEGGLYNEQFF.

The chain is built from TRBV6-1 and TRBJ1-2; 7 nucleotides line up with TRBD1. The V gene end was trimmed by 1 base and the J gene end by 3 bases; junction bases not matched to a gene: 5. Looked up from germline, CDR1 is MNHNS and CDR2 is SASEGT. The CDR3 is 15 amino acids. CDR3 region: CASSEEEGAYYGYTF. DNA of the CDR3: TGTGCCAGCAGTGAAGAGGAGGGGGCCTACTATGGCTACACCTTC.

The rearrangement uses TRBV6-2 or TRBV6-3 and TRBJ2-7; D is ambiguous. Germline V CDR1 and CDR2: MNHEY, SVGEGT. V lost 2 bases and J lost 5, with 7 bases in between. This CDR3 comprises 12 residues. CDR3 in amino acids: CASSYTHHEQYF. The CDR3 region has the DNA TGTGCCAGCAGTTACACTCACCACGAGCAGTACTTC.

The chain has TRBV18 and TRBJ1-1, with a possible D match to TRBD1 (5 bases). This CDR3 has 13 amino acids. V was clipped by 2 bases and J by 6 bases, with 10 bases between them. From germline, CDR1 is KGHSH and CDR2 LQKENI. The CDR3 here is CASSPGTGAEAFF. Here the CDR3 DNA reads TGTGCCAGCTCACCAGGGACTGGAGCTGAAGCTTTCTTT.

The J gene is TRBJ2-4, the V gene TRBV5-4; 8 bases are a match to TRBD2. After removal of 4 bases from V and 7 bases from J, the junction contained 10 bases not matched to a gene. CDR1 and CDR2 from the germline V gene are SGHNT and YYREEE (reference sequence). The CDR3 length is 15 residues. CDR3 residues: CASSGPAGVANIQYF. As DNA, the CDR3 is TGTGCCAGCAGCGGACCAGCGGGAGTGGCGAACATTCAGTACTTC.

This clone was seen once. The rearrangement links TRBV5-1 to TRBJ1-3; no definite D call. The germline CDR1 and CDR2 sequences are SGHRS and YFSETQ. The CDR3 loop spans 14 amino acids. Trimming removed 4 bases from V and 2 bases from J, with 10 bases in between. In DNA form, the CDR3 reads TGCGCCAGCAGCGCGTCCGGGACTGGAAACACCATATATTTT. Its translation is CASSASGTGNTIYF.

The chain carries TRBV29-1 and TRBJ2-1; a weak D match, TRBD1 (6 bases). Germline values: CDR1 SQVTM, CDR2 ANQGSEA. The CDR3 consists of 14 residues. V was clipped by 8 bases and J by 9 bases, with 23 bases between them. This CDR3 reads CSLATGLNQGEQFF. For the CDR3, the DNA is TGCAGCCTGGCTACAGGGCTCAATCAGGGTGAGCAGTTCTTC.

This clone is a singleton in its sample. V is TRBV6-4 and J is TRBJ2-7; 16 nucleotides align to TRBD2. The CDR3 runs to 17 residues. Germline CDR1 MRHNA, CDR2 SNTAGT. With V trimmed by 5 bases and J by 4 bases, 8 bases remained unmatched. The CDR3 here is CASSPGTSGRVRYEQYF. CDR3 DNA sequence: TGTGCCAGCAGTCCCGGGACTAGCGGGAGGGTTCGGTACGAGCAGTACTTC.

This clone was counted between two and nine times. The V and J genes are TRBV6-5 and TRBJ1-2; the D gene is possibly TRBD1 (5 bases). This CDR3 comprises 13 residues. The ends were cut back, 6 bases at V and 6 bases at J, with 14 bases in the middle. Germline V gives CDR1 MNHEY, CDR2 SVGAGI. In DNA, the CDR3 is TGTGCCAGCAGGAAGTTGGGGGGGAATGGCTACACCTTC. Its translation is CASRKLGGNGYTF.

The CDR3 DNA reads as TGTGCCAGCAGTATGACAGGGGGCTTGACCCACGAGCAGTACTTC. Amino acids: CASSMTGGLTHEQYF. The rearrangement uses TRBV6-5 and TRBJ2-7; 10 bases align to TRBD1. The ends lost 5 bases at V and 5 bases at J; junction bases unmatched: 9. This CDR3 has 15 amino acids. CDR1 and CDR2 (germline): MNHEY, SVGAGI.

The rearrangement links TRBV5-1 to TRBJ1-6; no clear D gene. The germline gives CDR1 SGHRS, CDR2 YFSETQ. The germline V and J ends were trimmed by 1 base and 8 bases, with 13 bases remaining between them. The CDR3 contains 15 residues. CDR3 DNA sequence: TGCGCCAGCAGCTTGTTAGGAACCGGGGATTCACCCCTCCACTTT. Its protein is CASSLLGTGDSPLHF.

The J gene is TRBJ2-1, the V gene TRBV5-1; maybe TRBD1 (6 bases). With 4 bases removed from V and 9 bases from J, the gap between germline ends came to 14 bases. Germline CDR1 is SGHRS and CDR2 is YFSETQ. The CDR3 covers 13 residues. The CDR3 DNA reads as TGCGCCAGCAGCGTTACTGTAGGGGGTGAGCAGTTCTTC. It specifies CASSVTVGGEQFF.

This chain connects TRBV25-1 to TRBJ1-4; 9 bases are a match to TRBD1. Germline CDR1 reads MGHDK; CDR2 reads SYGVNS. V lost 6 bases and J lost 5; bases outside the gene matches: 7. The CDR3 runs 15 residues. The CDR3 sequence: CASRKVGTGNEKLFF. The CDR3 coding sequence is TGTGCCAGCAGAAAGGTCGGGACAGGGAATGAAAAACTGTTTTTT.

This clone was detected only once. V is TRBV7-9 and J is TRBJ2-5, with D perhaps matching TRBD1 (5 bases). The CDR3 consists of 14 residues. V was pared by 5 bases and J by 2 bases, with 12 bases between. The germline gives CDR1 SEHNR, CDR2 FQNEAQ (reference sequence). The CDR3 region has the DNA TGTGCCAGCAGCCTAGTAGACAGACAAGAGACCCAGTACTTC. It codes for CASSLVDRQETQYF.

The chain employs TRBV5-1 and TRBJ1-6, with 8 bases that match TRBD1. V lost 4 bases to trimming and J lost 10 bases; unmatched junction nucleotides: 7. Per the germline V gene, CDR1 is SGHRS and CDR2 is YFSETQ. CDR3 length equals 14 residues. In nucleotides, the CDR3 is TGCGCCAGCAGCGCGGACAGGGCCTTCTCACCCCTCCACTTT. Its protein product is CASSADRAFSPLHF.

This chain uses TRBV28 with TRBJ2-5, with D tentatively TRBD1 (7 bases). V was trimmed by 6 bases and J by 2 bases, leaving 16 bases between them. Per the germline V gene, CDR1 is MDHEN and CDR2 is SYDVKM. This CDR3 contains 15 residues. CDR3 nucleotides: TGTGCCAGCAGGAACTCCAGGGGGGCACAAGAGACCCAGTACTTC. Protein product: CASRNSRGAQETQYF. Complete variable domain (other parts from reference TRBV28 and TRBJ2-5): DVKVTQSSRYLVKRTGEKVFLECVQDMDHENMFWYRQDPGLGLRLIYFSYDVKMKEKGDIPEGYSVSREKKERFSLILESASTNQTSMYLCASRNSRGAQETQYFGPGTRLLVL.

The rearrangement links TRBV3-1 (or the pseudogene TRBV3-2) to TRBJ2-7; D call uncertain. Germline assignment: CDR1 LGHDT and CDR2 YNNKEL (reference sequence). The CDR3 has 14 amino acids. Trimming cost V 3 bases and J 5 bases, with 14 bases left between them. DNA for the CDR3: TGTGCCAGCAGCCATCGTGCAGGTCGCCACGAGCAGTACTTC. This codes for CASSHRAGRHEQYF.

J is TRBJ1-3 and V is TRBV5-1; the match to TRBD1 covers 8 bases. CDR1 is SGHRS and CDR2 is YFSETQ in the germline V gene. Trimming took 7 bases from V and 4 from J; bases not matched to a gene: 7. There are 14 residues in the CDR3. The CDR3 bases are TGCGCCAGCTCGACAGGGGCAATCGGAAACACCATATATTTT. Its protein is CASSTGAIGNTIYF.

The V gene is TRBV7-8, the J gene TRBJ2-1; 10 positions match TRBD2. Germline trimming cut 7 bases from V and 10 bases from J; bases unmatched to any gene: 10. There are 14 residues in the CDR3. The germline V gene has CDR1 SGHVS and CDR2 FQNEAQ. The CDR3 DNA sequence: TGTGCCAGCACCGGCAGCGGGAGGGCCGGGGAGCAGTTCTTC. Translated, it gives CASTGSGRAGEQFF.

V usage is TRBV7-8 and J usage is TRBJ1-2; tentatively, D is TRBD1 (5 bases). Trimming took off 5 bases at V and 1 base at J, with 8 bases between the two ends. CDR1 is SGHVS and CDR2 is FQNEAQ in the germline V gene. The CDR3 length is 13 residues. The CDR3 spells CASSRGGNYGYTF. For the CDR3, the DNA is TGTGCCAGCAGCCGCGGGGGTAACTATGGCTACACCTTC.

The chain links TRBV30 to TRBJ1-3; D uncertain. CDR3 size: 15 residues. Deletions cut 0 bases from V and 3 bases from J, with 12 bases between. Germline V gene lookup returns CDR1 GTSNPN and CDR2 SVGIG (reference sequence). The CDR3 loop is CAWSVRGGFGNTIYF. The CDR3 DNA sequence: TGTGCCTGGAGTGTACGTGGAGGGTTTGGAAACACCATATATTTT.

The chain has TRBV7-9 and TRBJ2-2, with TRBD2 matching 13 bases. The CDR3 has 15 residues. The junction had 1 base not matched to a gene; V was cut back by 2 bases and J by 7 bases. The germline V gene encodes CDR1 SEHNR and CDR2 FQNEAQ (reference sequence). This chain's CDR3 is CASSLWTSGGGELFF. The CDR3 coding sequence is TGTGCCAGCAGCTTATGGACTAGCGGGGGCGGGGAGCTGTTTTTT.